These 26 T cell receptor beta chains were sequenced from one sample in a study of radiotherapy plus CTLA-4 blockade in lung cancer. Profiled with immunoSEQ multiplex PCR; TCRdb holds only in-frame clones, not every one. This table has 90,000 to 100,000 clones, 65% to 85% appearing once. The material sequenced was peripheral blood, taken from a patient treated with radiotherapy plus ipilimumab. These receptors were collected from a human donor with non-small cell lung cancer who had a partial response to radiotherapy plus ipilimumab. Some clones in this sample may be carry-over from other donors' samples.

The rearrangement links TRBV9 to TRBJ2-1, with D perhaps matching TRBD1 (5 bases). Trimming took off 0 bases at V and 6 bases at J, with 10 bases between the two ends. CDR1 and CDR2 (germline): SGDLS, YYNGEE. The CDR3 has 14 amino acids. CDR3 loop: CASSVDFRVNEQFF. In DNA, the CDR3 is TGTGCCAGCAGCGTAGATTTCAGGGTCAATGAGCAGTTCTTC.

The chain joins TRBV7-8 to TRBJ2-3; TRBD1 agrees at 7 bases. CDR3 length: 14 residues. The germline V gene encodes CDR1 SGHVS and CDR2 FQNEAQ. Losses at the gene ends were 5 bases for V and 5 bases for J; bases not matched to a gene: 7. CDR3 amino acids: CASSPQGLGDTQYF. CDR3 bases: TGTGCCAGCAGCCCACAGGGGTTGGGAGATACGCAGTATTTT. The full variable domain, completed using reference TRBV7-8 and TRBJ2-3, is GAGVSQSPRYKVAKRGQDVALRCDPISGHVSLFWYQQALGQGPEFLTYFQNEAQLDKSGLPSDRFFAERPEGSVSTLKIQRTQQEDSAVYLCASSPQGLGDTQYFGPGTRLTVL.

J is TRBJ1-5 and V is TRBV29-1; 7 positions agree with TRBD1. Germline V gene lookup returns CDR1 SQVTM and CDR2 ANQGSEA. This CDR3 comprises 13 residues. Unmatched junction bases numbered 10, after V lost 7 bases and J lost 7 bases. The CDR3 reads CSAGDSRGQPQHF. The CDR3 region has the DNA TGCAGCGCAGGGGACAGCCGAGGGCAGCCCCAGCATTTT. The full variable domain, with the rest looked up from reference TRBV29-1 and TRBJ1-5, is SAVISQKPSRDICQRGTSLTIQCQVDSQVTMMFWYRQQPGQSLTLIATANQGSEATYESGFVIDKFPISRPNLTFSTLTVSNMSPEDSSIYLCSAGDSRGQPQHFGDGTRLSIL.

In its sample, this clone was seen a few times. J is TRBJ2-5 and V is TRBV5-1, with TRBD1 matching over 7 bases. With V trimmed by 6 bases and J by 2 bases, 10 bases remained unmatched. Germline V CDR1 and CDR2: SGHRS, YFSETQ. The CDR3 is made up of 15 amino acids. DNA for the CDR3: TGCGCCAGCAACCCAACAGGGGAAGCACAAGAGACCCAGTACTTC. The encoded protein is CASNPTGEAQETQYF.

The J gene is TRBJ2-1, the V gene TRBV7-6; TRBD2 might be the D (6 bases). The CDR3 has 15 amino acids. Germline lookup yields CDR1 SGHVS and CDR2 FNYEAQ. With 2 bases removed from V and 5 bases from J, the gap between germline ends came to 13 bases. The CDR3 reads CASSLQRREHNEQFF. CDR3 nucleotide sequence: TGTGCCAGCAGCTTACAGCGGAGGGAACACAATGAGCAGTTCTTC.

The chain has TRBV4-1 and TRBJ2-5, with 11 positions matching TRBD2. From germline, CDR1 is MGHRA and CDR2 YSYEKL. The V gene end was trimmed by 0 bases and the J gene end by 2 bases; junction bases not matched to a gene: 14. The CDR3 runs 20 residues. The CDR3 bases are TGCGCCAGCAGCCAAGAAGGGTCGCTAGCGGGAGGCGCGGATCAAGAGACCCAGTACTTC. Translating it yields CASSQEGSLAGGADQETQYF.

The chain uses TRBV7-9 and TRBJ2-7; 13 nucleotides line up with TRBD2. The CDR3 runs to 16 residues. CDR1 and CDR2 from the germline V gene are SEHNR and FQNEAQ (reference sequence). V shed 5 bases, J shed 2 bases, and the junction held 6 bases outside the gene matches. The CDR3 coding sequence is TGTGCCAGCAGCCCGGGGACTAGCGGGACGACCTACGAGCAGTACTTC. Its translation is CASSPGTSGTTYEQYF.

The V gene is TRBV6-1, the J gene TRBJ1-2; TRBD1 aligns across 10 bases. CDR1 MNHNS and CDR2 SASEGT come from the germline V gene. CDR3 length: 14 amino acids. V shed 6 bases and J 7 bases; nucleotides not matched to a gene: 8. The CDR3: CASRTGQGESGYTF. The DNA for the CDR3 is TGTGCCAGCAGGACCGGACAGGGGGAAAGTGGCTACACCTTC.

J is TRBJ1-5 and V is TRBV6-1, with D possibly TRBD1 on 6 matching bases. The CDR3 sequence is 13 residues long. Germline V CDR1 and CDR2: MNHNS, SASEGT. Deletions cut 5 bases from V and 4 bases from J, with 9 bases between. Here the CDR3 DNA reads TGTGCCAGCAGTACCCAGGGGAATCAGCCCCAGCATTTT. Translated: CASSTQGNQPQHF.

This chain uses TRBV7-3 with TRBJ2-5; 9 bases agree with TRBD2. The J call may be incorrect, as the DNA end agrees better with TRBJ2-7. The CDR3 totals 15 residues. The germline gives CDR1 SGHTA, CDR2 FQGTGA. The CDR3 DNA sequence: TGTGCCAGCAGCCCACTAGCGGGCCCTACCTACGAGCAGTACTTC. This encodes CASSPLAGPTYEQYF.

This sequence joins TRBV27 and TRBJ2-7; the match to TRBD2 covers 11 bases. The V segment lost 6 bases and the J segment 6 bases; nucleotides outside the gene matches: 10. This CDR3 contains 15 residues. Germline-derived CDR1 and CDR2 are MNHEY and SMNVEV (reference sequence). This chain's CDR3 is CASSVTSGIAGEQYF. The CDR3 DNA reads as TGTGCCAGCAGCGTGACTAGCGGGATAGCGGGCGAGCAGTACTTC.

This clone has only a few counts. The chain combines TRBV2 with TRBJ1-1, with a weak D call TRBD1 (6 bases). This CDR3 contains 15 residues. Trimming stripped 2 bases from V and 7 bases from J, with 17 bases between. Germline CDR1 is SNHLY and CDR2 is FYNNEI. Here the CDR3 DNA reads TGTGCCAGCAGTGAAAGGGCTAGGGGGAATGATGAAGCTTTCTTT. This translates into CASSERARGNDEAFF.

The gene calls are TRBV27 and TRBJ2-1; TRBD2 matches 7 bases. J gave up 0 bases and V 0 bases, and 5 bases lay outside the gene matches. Germline CDR1 reads MNHEY; CDR2 reads SMNVEV (reference sequence). This CDR3 is 17 amino acids long. This chain's CDR3 is CASSLSWGGYSYNEQFF. DNA for the CDR3: TGTGCCAGCAGTTTATCTTGGGGGGGATACTCCTACAATGAGCAGTTCTTC.

The J gene is TRBJ2-1, the V gene TRBV7-9; D possibly corresponds to TRBD1 (6 bases). The CDR3 runs to 11 residues. The germline CDR1 and CDR2 sequences are SEHNR and FQNEAQ (reference sequence). Deletions cut 9 bases from V and 7 bases from J, with 10 bases between. In DNA form, the CDR3 reads TGTGCCAGTACAGGGTGGAATGAGCAGTTCTTC. Translating gives CASTGWNEQFF.

The rearrangement links TRBV11-3 to TRBJ1-1; D gene uncertain. Germline loops: CDR1 SGHNT, CDR2 YENEEA. V dropped 3 bases and J dropped 1 base, with 3 bases sitting between them. The CDR3 extends over 12 amino acids. CDR3 sequence (DNA): TGTGCCAGCAGCTTTAAGAACACTGAAGCTTTCTTT. Protein sequence: CASSFKNTEAFF.

The chain has TRBV13 and TRBJ2-3, with 8 nucleotides matching TRBD2. Trimming removed 1 base from V and 3 bases from J; junction bases left unmatched: 6. The CDR3 sequence is 16 residues long. Germline loops: CDR1 PRHDT, CDR2 FYEKMQ (reference sequence). The CDR3 sequence: CASSLVSSGSTDTQYF. DNA for the CDR3: TGTGCCAGCAGCTTAGTCTCTAGCGGGTCGACAGATACGCAGTATTTT.

The rearrangement joins TRBV6-5 to TRBJ2-7, with TRBD1 matching 12 bases. The V segment lost 2 bases and the J segment 9 bases; nucleotides outside the gene matches: 8. Germline V lookup: CDR1 MNHEY, CDR2 SVGAGI. The CDR3 runs to 15 residues. The CDR3 loop is CASSYRGTGGIGQYF. CDR3 nucleotide sequence: TGTGCCAGCAGTTACCGGGGGACAGGGGGCATCGGGCAGTACTTC.

This clone has just a few counts. V gene TRBV23-1 combines with J gene TRBJ2-7; tentative D call: TRBD1 (5 bases). TRBV23-1 is treated as an ORF (open reading frame) with a function not yet certain. V gave up 8 bases and J gave up 5 bases, with 13 bases separating them. The CDR3 covers 12 residues. The CDR3 DNA reads TGCGCCAGCGCCTCAGGGTGGAACGAGCAGTACTTC. Protein: CASASGWNEQYF.

CDR3 protein: CAISDGVAGGYEQYF. The CDR3 nucleotides are TGTGCCATCAGTGATGGAGTAGCGGGGGGCTACGAGCAGTACTTC. The chain is built from TRBV10-3 and TRBJ2-7, with 10 nucleotides matching TRBD2. After removal of 3 bases from V and 3 bases from J, the junction contained 5 bases not matched to a gene. The CDR3 is made up of 15 amino acids. Germline V gene lookup returns CDR1 ENHRY and CDR2 SYGVKD.

The table lists this clone with a few counts. The DNA is omitted, as the CDR3 cannot be located on it reliably, and the CDR3 follows TCRdb's listing. The chain employs TRBV19 and TRBJ1-4; TRBD1, the D gene given by the table, was not confirmed from the DNA. The CDR3 totals 16 residues, both ends included. Per germline, CDR1 LNHDA and CDR2 SQIVND (reference sequence). CDR3 protein: CASTSAAGSLNEKLFF.

The rearrangement links TRBV15 to TRBJ1-5; D remains ambiguous. Trimming stripped 8 bases from V and 10 bases from J, with 30 bases between. Germline V gene data show CDR1 as LNHNV and CDR2 as YYDKDF (reference sequence). This CDR3 is 17 amino acids long. Written as DNA, the CDR3 is TGTGCCACCCGTGGGGTCAAGGGAGGCAGAACAAGGTCCCCCCAGCATTTT. Protein product: CATRGVKGGRTRSPQHF.

This chain connects TRBV28 to TRBJ2-6; 9 nucleotides line up with TRBD1. The CDR3 contains 23 residues. The germline V gene has CDR1 MDHEN and CDR2 SYDVKM. V shed 6 bases, J shed 1 base, and the junction held 25 bases outside the gene matches. This CDR3 is CASRPPLGQGLQNQRSGANVLTF. CDR3 nucleotides: TGTGCCAGCAGACCCCCGCTAGGACAGGGGCTCCAAAACCAAAGGTCTGGGGCCAACGTCCTGACTTTC.

This clone was seen once. An end of the junction does not agree with germline; a read error may underlie this. The chain couples TRBV5-1 to TRBJ1-2; TRBD1 is a possible D gene (6 bases). CDR1 SGHRS and CDR2 YFSETQ come from the germline V gene. This CDR3 has 11 amino acids. CDR3 region: CASSLGPGHFF. In DNA, the CDR3 is TGCGCCAGCAGCTTGGGGCCGGGACACTTCTTC.

This clone was recorded a few times. J is TRBJ1-4 and V is TRBV7-2; D may be TRBD1 (6 bases). The V and J ends lost 1 base and 5 bases respectively, with 8 bases between them. The CDR3 runs 14 residues. Germline V lookup: CDR1 SGHTA, CDR2 FQGNSA. CDR3: CASSLGQENEKLFF. Here the CDR3 DNA reads TGTGCCAGCAGCTTAGGACAGGAGAATGAAAAACTGTTTTTT.

J is TRBJ2-1 and V is TRBV6-5; 7 bases are a match to TRBD2. This CDR3 is 13 amino acids long. The V segment lost 0 bases and the J segment 12 bases; nucleotides outside the gene matches: 5. In germline, CDR1 is MNHEY, CDR2 SVGAGI. CDR3 residues: CASSYSQRDGQFF. CDR3 coding DNA: TGTGCCAGCAGTTACTCTCAGCGGGACGGGCAGTTCTTC.

The V call is TRBV18, the J call TRBJ2-7, with TRBD1 identical over 7 bases. The CDR3 spans 15 residues. From germline, CDR1 is KGHSH and CDR2 LQKENI. V was pared by 3 bases and J by 4 bases, with 9 bases of the junction left unmatched. CDR3 sequence: CASSPPGTAQYEQYF. Written as DNA, the CDR3 is TGTGCCAGCTCACCTCCAGGGACAGCACAATACGAGCAGTACTTC.